The 7 T cell receptor beta chains reported below all come from one sample, sequenced in a study of identical twins. TCRdb re-analysed the 5' RACE reads in MiXCR, keeping a single row per CDR3 protein. The sample shows 1,800,000 or so distinct CDR3 sequences, about 31% of them seen only once. Material for sequencing was cord blood. These receptors all come from a newborn girl in good health.

The chain uses TRBV12-3 or TRBV12-4 and TRBJ2-3; weak D call: TRBD2 (6 bases). The CDR3 has 16 residues. V was cut by 6 bases and J by 2 bases, with 18 bases left in between. This chain's CDR3 is CASSLLPGVATDTQYF. The CDR3 DNA reads TGTGCCAGCAGCTTACTTCCGGGGGTTGCCACAGATACGCAGTATTTT.

The sample holds a few counts of this clonotype. CDR3 region: CSAREWGRGSYEQYF. The CDR3 DNA reads TGCAGTGCTAGAGAATGGGGCAGGGGCTCCTACGAGCAGTACTTC. The V gene is TRBV20-1, the J gene TRBJ2-7; TRBD1 might be the D (6 bases). This CDR3 spans 15 amino acids. Germline values: CDR1 DFQATT, CDR2 SNEGSKA (reference sequence). Trimming took off 0 bases at V and 0 bases at J, with 12 bases between the two ends.

This clonotype was seen more than once but under ten times. V and J are TRBV4-1 and TRBJ1-4; TRBD1 is a possible D gene (5 bases). This CDR3 is built from 16 residues. V was shortened by 2 bases and J by 0 bases, with 10 bases between the two germline ends. The germline V gene has CDR1 MGHRA and CDR2 YSYEKL. CDR3 nucleotide sequence: TGCGCCAGCAGCCAACGTGAGACAGCAACTAATGAAAAACTGTTTTTT. This translates into CASSQRETATNEKLFF.

V and J are TRBV28 and TRBJ1-5, with 8 bases matching TRBD1. V shed 7 bases and J 0 bases; nucleotides not matched to a gene: 17. This CDR3 spans 19 amino acids. Germline lookup yields CDR1 MDHEN and CDR2 SYDVKM. The DNA for the CDR3 is TGTGCCAGCACCGAGGCAGGGGGCTTCCCTTCCATTAGCAATCAGCCCCAGCATTTT. Its protein is CASTEAGGFPSISNQPQHF.

This clonotype was observed many times. J is TRBJ1-2 and V is TRBV29-1; D gene uncertain. Trimming left V 4 bases short and J 6 bases short, with 9 bases between. This CDR3 is built from 11 residues. Germline V CDR1 and CDR2: SQVTM, ANQGSEA. The CDR3 sequence is CSVVAVDGYTF. DNA of the CDR3: TGCAGCGTTGTGGCAGTCGATGGCTACACCTTC.

V and J are TRBV20-1 and TRBJ1-4, with D tentatively TRBD1 (5 bases). Per the germline V gene, CDR1 is DFQATT and CDR2 is SNEGSKA (reference sequence). The CDR3 is 14 amino acids. V gave up 0 bases and J gave up 8 bases, with 13 bases separating them. The CDR3 sequence: CSARDLRVWEKLFF. For the CDR3, the DNA is TGCAGTGCTAGAGATCTCAGGGTATGGGAAAAACTGTTTTTT.

This clonotype was found a few times. This chain connects TRBV27 to TRBJ2-1, with D uncertain. V gave up 8 bases and J gave up 0 bases, with 17 bases separating them. The V gene's germline CDR1 is MNHEY and CDR2 SMNVEV (reference sequence). The CDR3 contains 16 residues. The CDR3 nucleotides read TGTGCCAGCCAGCGACAATCTTCAAGCTCCTACAATGAGCAGTTCTTC. It encodes CASQRQSSSSYNEQFF.